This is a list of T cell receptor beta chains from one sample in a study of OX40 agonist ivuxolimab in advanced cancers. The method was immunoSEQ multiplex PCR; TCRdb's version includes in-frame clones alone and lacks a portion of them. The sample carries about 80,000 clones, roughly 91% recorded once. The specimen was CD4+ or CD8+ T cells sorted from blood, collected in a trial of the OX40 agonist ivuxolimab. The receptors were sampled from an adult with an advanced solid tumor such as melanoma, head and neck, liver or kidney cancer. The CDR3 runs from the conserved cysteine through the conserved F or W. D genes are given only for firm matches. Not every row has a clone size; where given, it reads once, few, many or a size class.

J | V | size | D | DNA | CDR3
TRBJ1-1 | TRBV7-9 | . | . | TGTGCCAGCAGCTTAGTTGGTCGAGATGCTTTCTTT | CASSLVGRDAFF
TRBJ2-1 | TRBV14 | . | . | TGTGCCAGCAGCCACAGTCCCAATGAGCAGTTCTTC | CASSHSPNEQFF
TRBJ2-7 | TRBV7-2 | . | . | TGTGCCAGCAGCTACTCCGGGACGGCGTACGAGCAGTACTTC | CASSYSGTAYEQYF
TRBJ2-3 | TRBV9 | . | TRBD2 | TGTGCCAGCATGGGGGGACTAGCGGCAGATACGCAGTATTTT | CASMGGLAADTQYF
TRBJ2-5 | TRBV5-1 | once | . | TGCGCCAGCAGCTTGGCCGGGGACGTCTCTCAAGAGACCCAGTACTTC | CASSLAGDVSQETQYF
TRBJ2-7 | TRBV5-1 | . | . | TGCGCCAGCAGCTTGACAGGCTCCTACGAGCAGTACTTC | CASSLTGSYEQYF
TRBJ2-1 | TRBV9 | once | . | TGTGCCAGCAGCTCAAAGACGGGTGGGCCCTACAATGAGCAGTTCTTC | CASSSKTGGPYNEQFF
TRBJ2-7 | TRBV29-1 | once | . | TGCAGCGTTGAAGATCGAGGGGGGGACGGGACTTCAAACGAGCAGTACTTC | CSVEDRGGDGTSNEQYF
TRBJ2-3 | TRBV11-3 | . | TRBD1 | TGTGCCAGCAGCTCAGGGGACAGGGGTTCGCGGGAGCACCCAGATACGCAGTATTTT | CASSSGDRGSREHPDTQYF
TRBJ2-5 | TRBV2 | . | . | TGTGCCAGCAGTGACCGGGACCACACAGAGGCGGAGACCCAGTACTTC | CASSDRDHTEAETQYF
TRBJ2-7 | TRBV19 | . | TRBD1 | TGTGCCAGTAGTACGGGACAGGCTTTGCCCTACGAGCAGTACTTC | CASSTGQALPYEQYF
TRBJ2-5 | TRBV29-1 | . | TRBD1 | TGCAGCGAAAGACCTACAGGGGGCGGAGAGACCCAGTACTTC | CSERPTGGGETQYF
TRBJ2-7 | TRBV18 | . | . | TGTGCCAGCCAGGACTCGAGCTCCTACGAGCAGTACTTC | CASQDSSSYEQYF
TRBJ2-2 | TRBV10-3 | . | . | TGTGCCATCCGTGACCAAGGGGTCACCGGGGAGCTGTTTTTT | CAIRDQGVTGELFF
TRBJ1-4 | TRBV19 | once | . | TGTGCCAGTAGTCTTCCCGGAGCAACTAATGAAAAACTGTTTTTT | CASSLPGATNEKLFF
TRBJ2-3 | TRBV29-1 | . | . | TGCAGCGTTGAAACATTTCGCACAGATACGCAGTATTTT | CSVETFRTDTQYF
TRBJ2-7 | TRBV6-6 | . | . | TGTGCCAGCAGTTACTTATTGGCAGGGGACTTCTACGAGCAGTACTTC | CASSYLLAGDFYEQYF
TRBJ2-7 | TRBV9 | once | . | TGTGCCAGCAGCGTAGGAATTGTCGGGTACGAGCAGTACTTC | CASSVGIVGYEQYF
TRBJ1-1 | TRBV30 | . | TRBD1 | TGTGCCTGGAGTCCCCGGGACAGGGAGATGAACACTGAAGCTTTCTTT | CAWSPRDREMNTEAFF
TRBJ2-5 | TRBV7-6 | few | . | TGTGCCAGCGCTCGTGGCAGGCAGGAGACCCAGTACTTC | CASARGRQETQYF
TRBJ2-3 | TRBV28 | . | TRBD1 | TGTGCCAGCAGTTTAGGAGCCGGGACAGGGCGCGATACGCAGTATTTT | CASSLGAGTGRDTQYF
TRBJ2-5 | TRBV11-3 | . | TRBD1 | TGTGCCAGCAGCCCAGGGGGAAGGGAGACCCAGTACTTC | CASSPGGRETQYF
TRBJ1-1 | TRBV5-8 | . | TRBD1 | TGTGCCAGCAGCTTCGCCGGGGCCAGGGGGTTGAACACTGAAGCTTTCTTT | CASSFAGARGLNTEAFF
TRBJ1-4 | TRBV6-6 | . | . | TGTGCCAGCAGGCATCCGGGGCTCAGTGAAAAACTGTTTTTT | CASRHPGLSEKLFF
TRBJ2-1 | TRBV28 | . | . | TGTGCCAGCAGTTTTTTGGGGCCTACTAGCATATCCTACAATGAGCAGTTCTTC | CASSFLGPTSISYNEQFF
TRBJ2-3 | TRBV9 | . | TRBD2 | TGTGCCAGCAGCGTCGCTAGCGGGGGCACAGATACGCAGTATTTT | CASSVASGGTDTQYF